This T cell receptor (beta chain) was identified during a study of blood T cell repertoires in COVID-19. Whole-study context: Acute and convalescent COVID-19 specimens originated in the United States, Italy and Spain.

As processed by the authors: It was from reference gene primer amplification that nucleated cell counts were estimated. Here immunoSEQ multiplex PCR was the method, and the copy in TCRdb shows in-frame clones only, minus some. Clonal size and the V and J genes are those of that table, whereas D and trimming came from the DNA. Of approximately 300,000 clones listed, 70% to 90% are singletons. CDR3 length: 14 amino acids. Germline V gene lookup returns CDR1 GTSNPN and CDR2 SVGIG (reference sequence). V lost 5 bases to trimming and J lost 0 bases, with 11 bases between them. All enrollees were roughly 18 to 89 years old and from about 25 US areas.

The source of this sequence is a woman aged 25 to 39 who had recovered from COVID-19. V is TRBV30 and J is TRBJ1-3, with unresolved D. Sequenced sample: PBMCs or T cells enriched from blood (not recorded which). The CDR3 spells CAWSPTFSGNTIYF. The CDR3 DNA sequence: TGTGCCTGGTCCCCGACATTCTCTGGAAACACCATATATTTT.